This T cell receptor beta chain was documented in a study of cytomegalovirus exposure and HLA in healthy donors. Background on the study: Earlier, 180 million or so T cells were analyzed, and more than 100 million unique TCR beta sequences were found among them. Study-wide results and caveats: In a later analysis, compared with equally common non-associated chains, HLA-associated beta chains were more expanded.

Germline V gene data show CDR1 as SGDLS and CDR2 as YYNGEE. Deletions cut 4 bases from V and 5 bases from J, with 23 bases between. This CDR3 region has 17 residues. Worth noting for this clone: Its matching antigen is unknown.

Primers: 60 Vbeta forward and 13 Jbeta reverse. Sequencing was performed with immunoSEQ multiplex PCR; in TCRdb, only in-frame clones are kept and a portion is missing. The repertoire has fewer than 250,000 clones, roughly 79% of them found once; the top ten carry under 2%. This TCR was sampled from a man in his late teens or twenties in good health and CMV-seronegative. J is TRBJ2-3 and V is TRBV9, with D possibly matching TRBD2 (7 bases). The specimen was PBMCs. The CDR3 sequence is CASSSRGGGPVRDTQYF. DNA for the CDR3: TGTGCCAGCAGCTCGAGGGGGGGCGGGCCGGTCCGAGATACGCAGTATTTT.